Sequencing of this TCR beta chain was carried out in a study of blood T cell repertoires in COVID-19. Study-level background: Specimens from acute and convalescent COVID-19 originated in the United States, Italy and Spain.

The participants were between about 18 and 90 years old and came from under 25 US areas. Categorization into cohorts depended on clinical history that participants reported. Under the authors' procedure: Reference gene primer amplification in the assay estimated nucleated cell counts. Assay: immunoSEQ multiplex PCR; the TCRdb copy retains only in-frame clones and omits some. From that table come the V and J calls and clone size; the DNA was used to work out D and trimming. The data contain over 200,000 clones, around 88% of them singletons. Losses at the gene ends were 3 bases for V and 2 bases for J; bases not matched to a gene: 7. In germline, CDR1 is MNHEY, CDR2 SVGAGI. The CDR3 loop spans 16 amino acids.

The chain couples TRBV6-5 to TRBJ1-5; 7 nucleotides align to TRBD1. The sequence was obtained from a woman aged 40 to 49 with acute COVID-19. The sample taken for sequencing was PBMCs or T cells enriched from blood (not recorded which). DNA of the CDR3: TGTGCCAGCAGTTATCGGGGCACAGGGGGCAATCAGCCCCAGCATTTT. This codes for CASSYRGTGGNQPQHF.